This is a list of T cell receptor beta chains from one sample in a study of vaccination effects on CD4 cells after COVID-19. Their specific antigens are unknown. Sequencing was performed with immunoSEQ multiplex PCR; in TCRdb, only in-frame clones are kept and a portion is missing. Of under 25,000 clones in the sample, about 70% are singletons; the top ten hold approximately 16%. Sequences were derived from CD4+ T cells from PBMCs cultured with SARS-CoV-2 spike peptides, sampled before COVID-19 vaccination. These receptors originate from a human donor who had a prior SARS-CoV-2 infection. Both conserved end residues are part of each CDR3. Fields, in order: D gene, V gene, clone size, J gene, CDR3 protein, CDR3 DNA. A D gene is named only where the DNA matches it firmly. Clone size appears in some rows only: once, few, many, or a class for an expanded clone.

d_gene: NA; v_gene: TRBV7-2; abundance: NA; j_gene: TRBJ2-7; CDR3aa: CASSLRGGHEQYF; CDR3nt: TGTGCCAGCAGCTTAAGGGGGGGCCACGAGCAGTACTTC
d_gene: NA; v_gene: TRBV4-3; abundance: NA; j_gene: TRBJ2-3; CDR3aa: CASSQDSPPEADTQYF; CDR3nt: TGCGCCAGCAGCCAAGATTCCCCCCCGGAGGCAGATACGCAGTATTTT
d_gene: NA; v_gene: TRBV18; abundance: NA; j_gene: TRBJ1-5; CDR3aa: CASSPPGSHQPQHF; CDR3nt: TGTGCCAGCTCACCACCTGGGTCGCATCAGCCCCAGCATTTT
d_gene: NA; v_gene: TRBV30; abundance: NA; j_gene: TRBJ1-6; CDR3aa: CAWSRGTSPLHF; CDR3nt: TGTGCCTGGAGTAGGGGGACCTCACCCCTCCACTTT
d_gene: NA; v_gene: TRBV4-3; abundance: NA; j_gene: TRBJ2-3; CDR3aa: CASSQDLASDTQYF; CDR3nt: TGCGCCAGCAGCCAAGATCTCGCCTCAGATACGCAGTATTTT
d_gene: TRBD1; v_gene: TRBV30; abundance: NA; j_gene: TRBJ1-2; CDR3aa: CAWSPPPPGQHWGEWGYTF; CDR3nt: TGTGCCTGGAGTCCCCCCCCACCGGGACAGCATTGGGGGGAGTGGGGCTACACCTTC
d_gene: TRBD2; v_gene: TRBV5-1; abundance: NA; j_gene: TRBJ2-7; CDR3aa: CASSLGSSGGYEQYF; CDR3nt: TGCGCCAGCAGCTTGGGTTCTAGCGGGGGCTACGAGCAGTACTTC
d_gene: NA; v_gene: TRBV30; abundance: NA; j_gene: TRBJ2-1; CDR3aa: CARSGPSYNEQFF; CDR3nt: TGTGCCAGAAGCGGCCCTTCCTACAATGAGCAGTTCTTC
d_gene: TRBD2; v_gene: TRBV6-2/TRBV6-3; abundance: few; j_gene: TRBJ2-1; CDR3aa: CASSYREGEQFF; CDR3nt: TGTGCCAGCAGTTACAGGGAGGGTGAGCAGTTCTTC
d_gene: NA; v_gene: TRBV7-3; abundance: NA; j_gene: TRBJ2-5; CDR3aa: CASSFRGETQYF; CDR3nt: TGTGCCAGCAGCTTCAGAGGAGAGACCCAGTACTTC
d_gene: TRBD1; v_gene: TRBV2; abundance: few; j_gene: TRBJ2-2; CDR3aa: CASRRGQARNTGELFF; CDR3nt: TGTGCCAGTCGCCGGGGACAGGCAAGGAACACCGGGGAGCTGTTTTTT
d_gene: NA; v_gene: TRBV6-5; abundance: NA; j_gene: TRBJ2-3; CDR3aa: CASSWGTTGSADTQYF; CDR3nt: TGTGCCAGCAGTTGGGGGACCACAGGGAGCGCCGATACGCAGTATTTT
d_gene: TRBD1; v_gene: TRBV5-4; abundance: NA; j_gene: TRBJ1-4; CDR3aa: CASSHEGTGDEKLFF; CDR3nt: TGTGCCAGCAGCCACGAAGGGACAGGGGACGAAAAACTGTTTTTT
d_gene: NA; v_gene: TRBV5-1; abundance: NA; j_gene: TRBJ2-1; CDR3aa: CASSLGNSYNEQFF; CDR3nt: TGCGCCAGCAGCTTGGGTAACTCCTACAATGAGCAGTTCTTC
d_gene: TRBD2; v_gene: TRBV9; abundance: once; j_gene: TRBJ2-5; CDR3aa: CASSVATGVRTSGAQETQYF; CDR3nt: TGTGCCAGCAGCGTAGCCACAGGGGTTCGGACTAGCGGGGCCCAAGAGACCCAGTACTTC
d_gene: NA; v_gene: TRBV5-6; abundance: NA; j_gene: TRBJ1-2; CDR3aa: CASSLQTNYGYTF; CDR3nt: TGTGCCAGCAGCTTGCAAACTAACTATGGCTACACCTTC
d_gene: NA; v_gene: TRBV5-1; abundance: few; j_gene: TRBJ1-6; CDR3aa: CASSLEVSGYNSPLHF; CDR3nt: TGCGCCAGCAGCTTGGAAGTGTCGGGGTACAATTCACCCCTCCACTTT
d_gene: NA; v_gene: TRBV25-1; abundance: NA; j_gene: TRBJ2-2; CDR3aa: CASSGVWGAKNTGELFF; CDR3nt: TGTGCCAGCAGTGGTGTATGGGGGGCCAAGAACACCGGGGAGCTGTTTTTT
d_gene: NA; v_gene: TRBV12-5; abundance: NA; j_gene: TRBJ2-7; CDR3aa: CASGLFGGASYEQYF; CDR3nt: TGTGCTAGTGGTTTATTTGGAGGGGCTTCCTACGAGCAGTACTTC
d_gene: TRBD2; v_gene: TRBV5-1; abundance: NA; j_gene: TRBJ2-3; CDR3aa: CASSYGLAGANTQYF; CDR3nt: TGCGCCAGCAGCTATGGACTAGCGGGAGCTAATACGCAGTATTTT
d_gene: TRBD2; v_gene: TRBV7-2; abundance: NA; j_gene: TRBJ2-3; CDR3aa: CASSHQLAGYKNTQYF; CDR3nt: TGTGCCAGCAGCCACCAACTAGCGGGGTACAAGAATACGCAGTATTTT
d_gene: TRBD1; v_gene: TRBV3-1/TRBV3-2; abundance: NA; j_gene: TRBJ1-6; CDR3aa: CASSRSTGGSSPLHF; CDR3nt: TGTGCCAGCAGCCGATCGACAGGGGGGAGTTCACCCCTCCACTTT
d_gene: NA; v_gene: TRBV5-1; abundance: NA; j_gene: TRBJ2-7; CDR3aa: CASSSSVGGPYEQYF; CDR3nt: TGCGCCAGCAGCTCCTCAGTCGGAGGCCCCTACGAGCAGTACTTC
d_gene: NA; v_gene: TRBV3-1/TRBV3-2; abundance: NA; j_gene: TRBJ2-5; CDR3aa: CASSQDRHGTQYF; CDR3nt: TGTGCCAGCAGCCAAGATCGTCACGGGACCCAGTACTTC
d_gene: TRBD1; v_gene: TRBV9; abundance: NA; j_gene: TRBJ1-5; CDR3aa: CASSTGGYGNQPQHF; CDR3nt: TGTGCCAGCAGCACAGGGGGCTACGGCAATCAGCCCCAGCATTTT
d_gene: TRBD2; v_gene: TRBV30; abundance: NA; j_gene: TRBJ2-3; CDR3aa: CAWSTTVDPSGRGSDTQYF; CDR3nt: TGTGCCTGGAGTACCACCGTGGACCCTAGCGGGAGGGGGTCAGATACGCAGTATTTT
d_gene: TRBD2; v_gene: TRBV2; abundance: NA; j_gene: TRBJ2-2; CDR3aa: CASSEFGTSGEYTGELFF; CDR3nt: TGTGCCAGCAGTGAATTCGGTACTAGCGGGGAGTACACCGGGGAGCTGTTTTTT
d_gene: TRBD2; v_gene: TRBV4-2; abundance: NA; j_gene: TRBJ2-1; CDR3aa: CASSPRALAGGREQFF; CDR3nt: TGTGCCAGCAGCCCACGGGCCCTAGCGGGAGGTCGTGAGCAGTTCTTC
d_gene: NA; v_gene: TRBV6-1; abundance: NA; j_gene: TRBJ1-6; CDR3aa: CASSEQGMRNNSPLHF; CDR3nt: TGTGCCAGCAGTGAACAGGGGATGAGGAATAATTCACCCCTCCACTTT
d_gene: NA; v_gene: TRBV29-1; abundance: NA; j_gene: TRBJ1-1; CDR3aa: CSVVGRGGYTEAFF; CDR3nt: TGCAGCGTTGTTGGTAGGGGAGGATACACTGAAGCTTTCTTT
d_gene: NA; v_gene: TRBV6-5; abundance: NA; j_gene: TRBJ1-1; CDR3aa: CASKRQLNTEAFF; CDR3nt: TGTGCCAGCAAGAGACAGTTGAACACTGAAGCTTTCTTT
d_gene: TRBD2; v_gene: TRBV27; abundance: NA; j_gene: TRBJ2-2; CDR3aa: CASSLRSREGTGELFF; CDR3nt: TGTGCCAGCAGTTTACGTAGCAGGGAGGGTACCGGGGAGCTGTTTTTT
d_gene: NA; v_gene: TRBV24-1; abundance: NA; j_gene: TRBJ1-2; CDR3aa: CATSDAYNFYGYTF; CDR3nt: TGTGCCACCAGTGATGCATACAATTTCTATGGCTACACCTTC
d_gene: TRBD1; v_gene: TRBV11-1; abundance: NA; j_gene: TRBJ2-7; CDR3aa: CASSPGQGSEQYF; CDR3nt: TGTGCCAGCAGCCCGGGACAGGGGTCCGAGCAGTACTTC
d_gene: NA; v_gene: TRBV24-1; abundance: few; j_gene: TRBJ2-3; CDR3aa: CATSDVTATDTQYF; CDR3nt: TGTGCCACCAGTGATGTGACAGCGACAGATACGCAGTATTTT
d_gene: NA; v_gene: TRBV6-5; abundance: few; j_gene: TRBJ2-2; CDR3aa: CASSYNPENTGELFF; CDR3nt: TGTGCCAGCAGTTATAACCCAGAGAACACCGGGGAGCTGTTTTTT
d_gene: NA; v_gene: TRBV18; abundance: NA; j_gene: TRBJ2-7; CDR3aa: CASSPYGNYEQYF; CDR3nt: TGTGCCAGCTCACCATACGGTAACTACGAGCAGTACTTC